The source of this TCR beta chain is a study of glioma-infiltrating T cells. The iRepertoire nested amplicon-rescue multiplex PCR amplified TCR alpha and beta CDR3s from RNA. One-step reverse transcription and amplification started from approximately 100-400 ng of tissue mRNA or PBMC total RNA. TCRdb processed the multiplex PCR reads anew with MiXCR; each CDR3 protein has one entry. The sample lists under 200,000 distinct CDR3 sequences; more than 30% were seen once. Study findings and constraints: Non-neoplastic patients had below-expected tissue-blood divergence, while all gliomas exceeded expectation. CDR3 overlap between tissue and blood was very small.

Germline V lookup: CDR1 LNHDA, CDR2 SQIVND (reference sequence). The V end was cut by 7 bases, the J end by 6 bases, with 13 bases between. The CDR3 totals 13 residues. This clonotype was observed many times. Antigen unknown. This TCR came from a human donor with low-grade glioma or glioblastoma, undergoing nonglioma brain surgery, or in good health (not recorded which). Sample: glioma tissue, nonneoplastic brain tissue, or PBMCs (not recorded which). J is TRBJ1-5 and V is TRBV19; TRBD1 might be the D (6 bases). The CDR3 DNA reads as TGTGCCAGTAATCAGGGGCTTACTCAGCCCCAGCATTTT. Translating it yields CASNQGLTQPQHF.